One sample yielded the 26 T cell receptor beta chains listed below, sequenced in a study of long-term antiretroviral therapy in people with HIV (dated by TCRdb to between 2021 and 2022). Sequencing of the TRB variable region was done with the immunoSEQ hsTCRB v3.0 assay at survey level resolution. Not all clones reach the TCRdb copy of this immuneACCESS table, which keeps in-frame sequences only. Checked studies attribute under half of the gap to unresolved V genes and leave the rest unexplained. For this sample the table gives about 25,000 clones, of which roughly 83% were detected only once. Approximately 16% of the sample belongs to the ten largest clones. The sequencing here drew on unsorted PBMCs, taken 4.3 years after starting antiretroviral therapy. The source is a man aged 25-45 years with HIV.

The chain combines TRBV6-6 with TRBJ1-1; possible D gene TRBD1, 6 bases. V lost 5 bases and J 4 bases, leaving 11 bases between the germline ends. Germline-derived CDR1 and CDR2 are MNHNY and SVGAGI (reference sequence). The CDR3 is 13 residues long. In DNA, the CDR3 is TGTGCCAGCAGTCTCTCAGGGGTCACTGAAGCTTTCTTT. Its protein is CASSLSGVTEAFF.

This rearrangement joins TRBV6-6 to TRBJ2-7; TRBD2 matches 13 bases. This CDR3 has 15 residues. Unmatched junction bases numbered 9, after V lost 6 bases and J lost 7 bases. Per germline, CDR1 MNHNY and CDR2 SVGAGI (reference sequence). CDR3 region: CASSPTSGGPHEQYF. In DNA, the CDR3 is TGTGCCAGCAGCCCGACTAGCGGGGGGCCGCATGAGCAGTACTTC.

This CDR3 is CASSIGQGAFTF. The CDR3 DNA reads as TGTGCCAGTAGTATTGGACAGGGGGCGTTCACCTTC. V and J are TRBV19 and TRBJ1-2; TRBD1 matches at 11 bases. The J segment lost 13 bases and the V segment lost 3 bases, leaving 4 bases of the junction unmatched. Germline CDR1 is LNHDA and CDR2 is SQIVND (reference sequence). The CDR3 is 12 residues long.

This clone occurred a few times. The chain carries TRBV19 and TRBJ2-7; 8 positions match TRBD2. The V gene's germline CDR1 is LNHDA and CDR2 SQIVND (reference sequence). V dropped 0 bases and J dropped 1; count of bases not matched to a gene: 2. The CDR3 spans 15 residues. CDR3 coding DNA: TGTGCCAGTAGTATAGATGCGGGAGGATCCTACGAGCAGTACTTC. Translating it yields CASSIDAGGSYEQYF.

The chain couples TRBV7-9 to TRBJ2-1, with D uncertain. The V gene lost 0 bases and the J gene lost 10 bases, with 4 bases spanning the gap. This CDR3 region has 11 residues. CDR1 SEHNR and CDR2 FQNEAQ come from the germline V gene (reference sequence). CDR3 in amino acids: CASSLAGEQFF. CDR3 DNA: TGTGCCAGCAGCTTAGCAGGGGAGCAGTTCTTC.

The chain recombines TRBV5-1 with TRBJ2-5; D is possibly TRBD1 (6 bases). This CDR3 comprises 14 residues. The germline CDR1 and CDR2 sequences are SGHRS and YFSETQ. With 4 bases removed from V and 4 bases from J, the gap between germline ends came to 14 bases. In DNA, the CDR3 is TGCGCCAGCAGCAACACTGGGGACATAGAGACCCAGTACTTC. This encodes CASSNTGDIETQYF.

The chain links TRBV30 to TRBJ2-7; 7 nucleotides agree with TRBD2. V was clipped by 8 bases and J by 4 bases; unmatched bases: 8. The germline V gene has CDR1 GTSNPN and CDR2 SVGIG (reference sequence). The CDR3 covers 12 residues. The CDR3 sequence: CALGLDGYEQYF. The CDR3 bases are TGTGCCCTAGGACTAGATGGGTACGAGCAGTACTTC.

There are a few counts of this clone. This chain connects TRBV6-5 to TRBJ1-5, with 9 positions matching TRBD1. CDR3 length: 13 amino acids. Trimming at V came to 5 bases and at J to 5 bases, leaving 1 base not matched to a gene. Germline-derived CDR1 and CDR2 are MNHEY and SVGAGI. The CDR3 nucleotides are TGTGCCAGCAGTCGGACAGGGGATCAGCCCCAGCATTTT. This translates into CASSRTGDQPQHF.

The chain combines TRBV11-2 with TRBJ2-1, with TRBD2 matching over 7 bases. The J segment lost 1 base and the V segment lost 5 bases, leaving 5 bases of the junction unmatched. The CDR3 totals 15 residues. The germline gives CDR1 SGHAT, CDR2 FQNNGV. CDR3 coding DNA: TGTGCCAGCAGCCAAATAGCGGGTTCCTACAATGAGCAGTTCTTC. Translation gives CASSQIAGSYNEQFF.

A word on this clone: In the same sample, other DNA sequences code for this CDR3. The chain has TRBV7-9 and TRBJ1-1; D gene uncertain. Germline V gene lookup returns CDR1 SEHNR and CDR2 FQNEAQ (reference sequence). The V and J ends lost 5 bases and 3 bases respectively, with 7 bases between them. CDR3 length: 12 residues. The CDR3 bases are TGTGCCAGCAGCCCAGAGGACACTGAAGCTTTCTTT. This gives the protein CASSPEDTEAFF.

This sequence joins TRBV5-1 and TRBJ1-5; 10 positions agree with TRBD1. The CDR3 has 15 amino acids. Unmatched junction bases numbered 4, after V lost 0 bases and J lost 7 bases. CDR1 is SGHRS and CDR2 is YFSETQ in the germline V gene. CDR3 loop: CASSLGGQGYQPQHF. The CDR3 nucleotides read TGCGCCAGCAGCTTGGGGGGACAGGGGTACCAGCCCCAGCATTTT.

The chain couples TRBV18 to TRBJ1-5; no clear D gene. The CDR3 runs 15 residues. V was cut by 4 bases and J by 2 bases, with 12 bases left in between. Germline assignment: CDR1 KGHSH and CDR2 LQKENI. The CDR3 here is CASSRGESGNQPQHF. The DNA for the CDR3 is TGTGCCAGCTCACGAGGCGAGTCGGGCAATCAGCCCCAGCATTTT.

The rearrangement links TRBV9 to TRBJ1-4; maybe TRBD1 (6 bases). This CDR3 has 15 amino acids. Trimming took off 3 bases at V and 10 bases at J, with 19 bases between the two ends. The germline CDR1 and CDR2 sequences are SGDLS and YYNGEE. The DNA of the CDR3 is TGTGCCAGCAGCGCCAGCCAGGGCGAAGGGGGAAAACTGTTTTTT. This gives the protein CASSASQGEGGKLFF.

This clone came up a few times. V is TRBV5-4 and J is TRBJ1-2; D perhaps matches TRBD1 (6 bases). Trimming took 2 bases from V and 8 from J, leaving 10 bases between them. The CDR3 runs 12 residues. Germline V gives CDR1 SGHNT, CDR2 YYREEE (reference sequence). CDR3 sequence: CASSLAGEGYTF. The CDR3, as DNA: TGTGCCAGCAGCTTAGCAGGGGAGGGCTACACCTTC.

This clone was detected only once. The chain employs TRBV27 and TRBJ1-1, with D perhaps matching TRBD1 (5 bases). V lost 7 bases and J lost 1, with 16 bases in between. Germline V lookup: CDR1 MNHEY, CDR2 SMNVEV (reference sequence). This CDR3 has 15 residues. CDR3 DNA: TGTGCCAGCAAACTCCTGGGGGGTGGGAACACTGAAGCTTTCTTT. Amino acid sequence: CASKLLGGGNTEAFF.

The chain has TRBV5-6 and TRBJ1-4; D uncertain. Germline CDR1 reads SGHDT; CDR2 reads YYEEEE. The CDR3 totals 14 residues. Trimming stripped 4 bases from V and 0 bases from J, with 7 bases between. CDR3 in DNA: TGTGCCAGCAGCGGAGTTGCAACTAATGAAAAACTGTTTTTT. It is translated as CASSGVATNEKLFF.

The V call is TRBV27, the J call TRBJ2-7; 9 nucleotides agree with TRBD1. This CDR3 region has 14 residues. The V gene end was trimmed by 5 bases and the J gene end by 4 bases; junction bases not matched to a gene: 6. Germline-derived CDR1 and CDR2 are MNHEY and SMNVEV (reference sequence). For the CDR3, the DNA is TGTGCCAGCAGTCTGACAGGGGGGAATTACGAGCAGTACTTC. Its protein is CASSLTGGNYEQYF.

This clone showed up just a few times. This chain links TRBV4-1 with TRBJ1-5; D unclear. There are 14 residues in the CDR3. Germline CDR1 and CDR2: MGHRA and YSYEKL. Trimming stripped 0 bases from V and 0 bases from J, with 3 bases between. For the CDR3, the DNA is TGCGCCAGCAGCCAAGAATATAGCAATCAGCCCCAGCATTTT. Amino acids: CASSQEYSNQPQHF.

The chain joins TRBV19 to TRBJ2-7, with a weak D call TRBD1 (6 bases). The CDR3 runs to 16 residues. The germline gives CDR1 LNHDA, CDR2 SQIVND (reference sequence). Trimming removed 5 bases from V and 3 bases from J, with 20 bases in between. The CDR3 here is CASSYFSGHPLYEQYF. In DNA form, the CDR3 reads TGTGCCAGTAGTTACTTTTCGGGACACCCTCTCTACGAGCAGTACTTC.

The CDR3 bases are TGCGCCAGCAGCCTACCGGAGGCAGTGGCCCTCGGTTATGGCTACACCTTC. As protein: CASSLPEAVALGYGYTF. The rearrangement uses TRBV4-1 and TRBJ1-2; D ambiguous. Trimming pared 4 bases from V and 5 bases from J, leaving 23 bases between. Germline assignment: CDR1 MGHRA and CDR2 YSYEKL. The CDR3 is 17 amino acids.

The chain joins TRBV28 to TRBJ2-1; 8 bases agree with TRBD1. V trimming: 1 base; J trimming: 3 bases; junction bases outside the gene matches: 5. Germline V gene data show CDR1 as MDHEN and CDR2 as SYDVKM. The CDR3 contains 16 residues. CDR3 sequence: CASSLYPGGFYNEQFF. The CDR3 nucleotides are TGTGCCAGCAGTTTATATCCAGGGGGCTTCTACAATGAGCAGTTCTTC. Based on the CDR3 plus reference TRBV28 and TRBJ2-1, the full variable domain is DVKVTQSSRYLVKRTGEKVFLECVQDMDHENMFWYRQDPGLGLRLIYFSYDVKMKEKGDIPEGYSVSREKKERFSLILESASTNQTSMYLCASSLYPGGFYNEQFFGPGTRLTVL.

The rearrangement joins TRBV2 to TRBJ2-7; D is possibly TRBD1 (6 bases). Germline V gene data show CDR1 as SNHLY and CDR2 as FYNNEI. With 4 bases removed from V and 4 bases from J, the gap between germline ends came to 17 bases. The CDR3 is made up of 15 amino acids. The CDR3 region is CASSVMGRGGYEQYF. The DNA for the CDR3 is TGTGCCAGCAGTGTGATGGGCAGGGGCGGTTACGAGCAGTACTTC.

The chain has TRBV5-4 and TRBJ2-1, with no clear D. Germline V lookup: CDR1 SGHNT, CDR2 YYREEE (reference sequence). The V and J ends lost 3 bases and 4 bases respectively, with 11 bases between them. This CDR3 is built from 14 residues. CDR3 sequence: CASSYRTEYNEQFF. In nucleotides, the CDR3 is TGTGCCAGCAGCTATAGGACGGAATACAATGAGCAGTTCTTC.

The genes are TRBV30 and TRBJ2-7; the D gene is possibly TRBD2 (6 bases). V gave up 7 bases and J gave up 3 bases, with 16 bases separating them. The V gene's germline CDR1 is GTSNPN and CDR2 SVGIG (reference sequence). The CDR3 has 13 amino acids. The CDR3 protein is CALVPREDYEQYF. The DNA of the CDR3 is TGTGCCTTGGTCCCAAGGGAGGACTACGAGCAGTACTTC.

V usage is TRBV18 and J usage is TRBJ1-2; tentatively, D is TRBD1 (6 bases). CDR3 length equals 17 residues. The ends were cut back, 2 bases at V and 1 base at J, with 17 bases in the middle. CDR1 and CDR2 from the germline V gene are KGHSH and LQKENI. CDR3 amino acids: CASSPSTGQAFNYGYTF. In DNA form, the CDR3 reads TGTGCCAGCTCACCATCCACAGGGCAAGCATTTAACTATGGCTACACCTTC.

The chain recombines TRBV29-1 with TRBJ1-3; D might be TRBD1 (5 bases). The CDR3 loop spans 14 amino acids. Germline V gives CDR1 SQVTM, CDR2 ANQGSEA. V lost 5 bases and J lost 2, with 13 bases in between. The CDR3 is CSVRGGITGNTIYF. Written as DNA, the CDR3 is TGCAGCGTTAGGGGAGGGATTACTGGAAACACCATATATTTT. The full variable domain, completed using reference TRBV29-1 and TRBJ1-3, is SAVISQKPSRDICQRGTSLTIQCQVDSQVTMMFWYRQQPGQSLTLIATANQGSEATYESGFVIDKFPISRPNLTFSTLTVSNMSPEDSSIYLCSVRGGITGNTIYFGEGSWLTVV.